Following are 3 T cell receptor beta chains from one sample sequenced in a study of shared clonotypes between healthy human individuals. CD45RO-negative, CCR7-positively selected cells formed the naive CD8 fraction, excluding terminally differentiated effector memory CD45RA+ cells. Generated by immunoSEQ multiplex PCR, the TCRdb table keeps only in-frame clones and is missing some. The repertoire holds more than 2 million clones, with 90% to 95% as singletons. Material for sequencing was naive CD8+ T cells from PBMCs. The receptors here all came from a young man in good health. Some clones in this sample may be carry-over from other donors' samples.

The rearrangement links TRBV9 to TRBJ2-7, with 8 bases fitting TRBD1. V was clipped by 4 bases and J by 0 bases; unmatched bases: 6. The length of the CDR3 is 15 residues. Germline values: CDR1 SGDLS, CDR2 YYNGEE. This chain's CDR3 is CASSTGTGSSYEQYF. The CDR3 DNA reads TGTGCCAGCAGCACCGGGACAGGAAGCTCCTACGAGCAGTACTTC.

The count of this clone is one. J is TRBJ2-7 and V is TRBV27; D is perhaps TRBD2 (6 bases). Germline values: CDR1 MNHEY, CDR2 SMNVEV (reference sequence). Trimming cost V 4 bases and J 3 bases, with 19 bases left between them. The CDR3 extends over 16 amino acids. CDR3 amino acids: CASSSPLRGGHYEQYF. Here the CDR3 DNA reads TGTGCCAGCAGTTCACCTCTCCGGGGAGGCCACTACGAGCAGTACTTC.

This rearrangement joins TRBV27 to TRBJ2-3, with TRBD2 matching over 13 bases. The trim removed 4 bases at V and 4 bases at J, leaving 5 bases unmatched. Germline V gives CDR1 MNHEY, CDR2 SMNVEV (reference sequence). CDR3 length: 16 amino acids. The CDR3 bases are TGTGCCAGCAGTTCCCTACTAGCGGGAGGGCCAGATACGCAGTATTTT. Protein: CASSSLLAGGPDTQYF.